These 30 T cell receptor beta chains share one sample of origin, sequenced in a study of spatial heterogeneity in lung cancer. The antigens these receptors bind are not known. Study outcomes and limitations: Counts of expanded intratumoral alpha and beta TCRs tracked tumor mutation counts.

In TCRdb, the 5' RACE reads were re-called with MiXCR into one record per CDR3 protein. The sample yields a few thousand distinct CDR3 sequences, almost 5% seen once. Time point defined: sample taken at primary tumor resection. The sample here was lung tumor tissue, taken at surgery. The receptors here all came from a male donor with early-stage non-small cell lung cancer.

This clonotype showed up many times. The chain combines TRBV4-1 with TRBJ2-1; no definite D call. The CDR3 totals 15 residues. V shed 3 bases and J shed 4 bases, with 13 bases lying between them. Germline CDR1 reads MGHRA; CDR2 reads YSYEKL. CDR3 amino acids: CASSQNNDGYNEQFF. CDR3 nucleotide sequence: TGCGCCAGCAGCCAGAATAACGACGGTTACAATGAGCAGTTCTTC.

In this sample, this clonotype turned up many times. CDR3 sequence: CASSLTVMAAAFF. DNA for the CDR3: TGTGCCAGCAGTCTTACGGTCATGGCCGCAGCTTTCTTT. The chain has TRBV6-5 and TRBJ1-1; D uncertain. Germline lookup yields CDR1 MNHEY and CDR2 SVGAGI. The V end was cut by 5 bases, the J end by 10 bases, with 17 bases between. This CDR3 has 13 residues.

This clonotype is categorized as medium-sized. The J gene is TRBJ2-1, the V gene TRBV19; 8 bases match TRBD2. In germline, CDR1 is LNHDA, CDR2 SQIVND (reference sequence). This CDR3 contains 17 residues. Losses at the gene ends were 3 bases for V and 0 bases for J; bases not matched to a gene: 7. The DNA of the CDR3 is TGTGCCAGTAGTATGCCATGGAGCGGGAGCTCCTACAATGAGCAGTTCTTC. Translation: CASSMPWSGSSYNEQFF. The whole variable domain, filled in from reference TRBV19 and TRBJ2-1, reads DGGITQSPKYLFRKEGQNVTLSCEQNLNHDAMYWYRQDPGQGLRLIYYSQIVNDFQKGDIAEGYSVSREKKESFPLTVTSAQKNPTAFYLCASSMPWSGSSYNEQFFGPGTRLTVL.

Ten or more counts support this clonotype. The rearrangement links TRBV27 to TRBJ1-3; unclear D gene. Per the germline V gene, CDR1 is MNHEY and CDR2 is SMNVEV (reference sequence). This CDR3 spans 14 amino acids. V shed 7 bases and J shed 2 bases, with 12 bases lying between them. The CDR3: CASTKIPPGNTIYF. The DNA for the CDR3 is TGTGCCAGCACTAAGATCCCGCCTGGAAACACCATATATTTT.

This clonotype is medium-sized within its sample. V is TRBV27 and J is TRBJ2-7; 14 nucleotides line up with TRBD2. This CDR3 has 15 amino acids. The junction had 0 bases not matched to a gene; V was cut back by 3 bases and J by 2 bases. Germline V CDR1 and CDR2: MNHEY, SMNVEV (reference sequence). The DNA for the CDR3 is TGTGCCAGCAGTTTGGGACTAGCGGGAGCCTACGAGCAGTACTTC. Its protein product is CASSLGLAGAYEQYF.

This clonotype is judged medium-sized. V usage is TRBV20-1 and J usage is TRBJ2-5, with D unclear. The V end lost 0 bases, the J end lost 1 base, and 15 bases lay between the germline ends. This CDR3 comprises 16 residues. The germline V gene encodes CDR1 DFQATT and CDR2 SNEGSKA (reference sequence). In DNA, the CDR3 is TGCAGTGCTAGAGATACGTTTCTAGATTTCCAAGAGACCCAGTACTTC. It specifies CSARDTFLDFQETQYF.

There are many counts of this clonotype. J is TRBJ2-7 and V is TRBV20-1, with 11 bases identical to TRBD2. J was trimmed by 5 bases and V by 1 base; bases with no gene match: 4. The CDR3 consists of 14 residues. CDR1 is DFQATT and CDR2 is SNEGSKA in the germline V gene (reference sequence). The CDR3 loop is CSARGLAGGDEQYF. CDR3 DNA sequence: TGCAGTGCTAGAGGTCTAGCGGGAGGAGACGAGCAGTACTTC.

This clonotype was recorded at least ten times. The chain couples TRBV29-1 to TRBJ2-1, with 9 positions matching TRBD2. The junction had 3 bases not matched to a gene; V was cut back by 3 bases and J by 3 bases. The germline V gene encodes CDR1 SQVTM and CDR2 ANQGSEA. The CDR3 totals 14 residues. The CDR3 bases are TGCAGCGTTGAGACTAGCGGTATCTACAATGAGCAGTTCTTC. It encodes CSVETSGIYNEQFF.

By proportion, this clonotype is medium-sized. The V gene is TRBV20-1, the J gene TRBJ2-3, with 10 positions matching TRBD2. V shed 4 bases and J 5 bases; nucleotides not matched to a gene: 3. This CDR3 region has 13 residues. Germline V gene data show CDR1 as DFQATT and CDR2 as SNEGSKA (reference sequence). The CDR3, as DNA: TGCAGTGCTACTAAGCGGGAGGGAGATACGCAGTATTTT. As protein: CSATKREGDTQYF.

This clonotype appeared many times. The gene calls are TRBV27 and TRBJ1-3; D is perhaps TRBD1 (6 bases). This CDR3 has 14 amino acids. Germline V gene sequence: CDR1 MNHEY, CDR2 SMNVEV (reference sequence). Trimming pared 5 bases from V and 7 bases from J, leaving 15 bases between. The CDR3 DNA follows: TGTGCCAGCAGTGGATCACAGGGATTGAACACCATATATTTT. It encodes CASSGSQGLNTIYF.

This clonotype was observed many times. The genes are TRBV28 and TRBJ1-1; D remains ambiguous. The germline V and J ends were trimmed by 4 bases and 8 bases, with 8 bases remaining between them. Germline V gives CDR1 MDHEN, CDR2 SYDVKM. The CDR3 is 11 residues long. The CDR3 loop reads CASSSEREAFF. CDR3 DNA: TGTGCCAGCAGTTCGGAGAGGGAAGCTTTCTTT.

This clonotype is labeled as large. The genes are TRBV29-1 and TRBJ1-2; D unclear. V was trimmed by 1 base and J by 4 bases, leaving 10 bases between them. Germline V gene sequence: CDR1 SQVTM, CDR2 ANQGSEA. The CDR3 is 13 residues long. The CDR3 sequence is CSVEGGRSYGYTF. CDR3 DNA: TGCAGCGTTGAAGGAGGGCGGTCCTATGGCTACACCTTC.

By proportion, this clonotype is medium-sized. This chain links TRBV6-2 or TRBV6-3 with TRBJ2-4; 7 nucleotides line up with TRBD2. CDR1 is MNHEY, CDR2 SVGEGT, per germline. V was pared by 6 bases and J by 1 base, with 9 bases of the junction left unmatched. The CDR3 runs to 16 residues. The CDR3 nucleotides read TGTGCCAGCAGACCCGCGGGGGATGCTGCCAAAAACATTCAGTACTTC. Amino acids: CASRPAGDAAKNIQYF.

This clonotype was counted ten times or more. V gene TRBV28 combines with J gene TRBJ2-5; tentatively, D is TRBD2 (6 bases). Germline-derived CDR1 and CDR2 are MDHEN and SYDVKM. Deletions cut 2 bases from V and 2 bases from J, with 12 bases between. The CDR3 length is 15 residues. The DNA of the CDR3 is TGTGCCAGCAGTTTACGGGGGACCGATCAAGAGACCCAGTACTTC. Translating it yields CASSLRGTDQETQYF. Variable domain in full (rest from reference TRBV28 and TRBJ2-5): DVKVTQSSRYLVKRTGEKVFLECVQDMDHENMFWYRQDPGLGLRLIYFSYDVKMKEKGDIPEGYSVSREKKERFSLILESASTNQTSMYLCASSLRGTDQETQYFGPGTRLLVL.

This clonotype occurred many times. This chain connects TRBV10-3 to TRBJ2-3; D is ambiguous. Trimming took 0 bases from V and 6 from J, leaving 4 bases between them. The germline CDR1 and CDR2 sequences are ENHRY and SYGVKD. The CDR3 is made up of 12 amino acids. The CDR3 region has the DNA TGTGCCATCAGTGAGTCGGAGGATACGCAGTATTTT. Translation gives CAISESEDTQYF.

Many counts were recorded for this clonotype. The chain links TRBV5-6 to TRBJ1-5; D remains unclear. The CDR3 consists of 12 residues. The V end was cut by 1 base, the J end by 6 bases, with 5 bases between. Germline CDR1 reads SGHDT; CDR2 reads YYEEEE. The CDR3 DNA is TGTGCCAGCAGCTTGATGGGTCAGCCCCAGCATTTT. Amino acids: CASSLMGQPQHF.

Sample share makes this clonotype large. V and J are TRBV28 and TRBJ1-5, with D maybe TRBD1 (5 bases). The CDR3 runs to 15 residues. Germline values: CDR1 MDHEN, CDR2 SYDVKM. V gave up 4 bases and J gave up 0 bases, with 10 bases separating them. Written as DNA, the CDR3 is TGTGCCAGCAGTTCGACAGATTATAGCAATCAGCCCCAGCATTTT. Its translation: CASSSTDYSNQPQHF.

Many counts were recorded for this clonotype. The chain carries TRBV7-2 and TRBJ1-3; no clear D. Germline V gene sequence: CDR1 SGHTA, CDR2 FQGNSA. The CDR3 is 13 residues long. Trimming took off 4 bases at V and 4 bases at J, with 8 bases between the two ends. CDR3 nucleotide sequence: TGTGCCAGCAGCTGGGGAGAAGGAAACACCATATATTTT. Residues: CASSWGEGNTIYF.

By proportion, this clonotype is medium-sized. The V gene is TRBV2, the J gene TRBJ2-1, with D possibly being TRBD1 (5 bases). The CDR3 contains 14 residues. V was clipped by 3 bases and J by 3 bases, with 9 bases between them. Germline V gene sequence: CDR1 SNHLY, CDR2 FYNNEI. CDR3 sequence (DNA): TGTGCCAGCAGTGAGGGGCGGAACTACAATGAGCAGTTCTTC. It codes for CASSEGRNYNEQFF.

This clonotype has ten or more counts. The chain links TRBV4-3 to TRBJ2-1, with D unclear. V was pared by 4 bases and J by 7 bases, with 5 bases between. This CDR3 is built from 11 residues. CDR1 LGHNA and CDR2 YSLEER come from the germline V gene. The chain's CDR3 is CASSRQNEQFF. The DNA of the CDR3 is TGCGCCAGCAGCCGACAAAATGAGCAGTTCTTC.

This clonotype is labeled as medium-sized. The V gene is TRBV19, the J gene TRBJ1-5, with a tentative D call TRBD1 (6 bases). V was cut by 3 bases and J by 0 bases, with 15 bases left in between. Per germline, CDR1 LNHDA and CDR2 SQIVND (reference sequence). The CDR3 contains 17 residues. The CDR3 nucleotides are TGTGCCAGTAGTATCTCCGGGACATTTTATAGCAATCAGCCCCAGCATTTT. Translation gives CASSISGTFYSNQPQHF.

The table lists this clonotype with many counts. The chain combines TRBV7-2 with TRBJ1-1, with TRBD1 as a possible D gene (6 bases). Germline CDR1 SGHTA, CDR2 FQGNSA. Trimming cost V 8 bases and J 3 bases, with 13 bases left between them. The CDR3 is made up of 13 amino acids. The CDR3 coding sequence is TGTGCCAGCGTGTCAGGGGTTCACACTGAAGCTTTCTTT. This translates into CASVSGVHTEAFF.

Regarding this clonotype: A much more abundant neighbour one base away suggests this may be a read error. The gene calls are TRBV4-1 and TRBJ1-6; no clear D gene. Germline values: CDR1 MGHRA, CDR2 YSYEKL. This CDR3 region has 15 residues. DNA for the CDR3: TGCGCCAGCGGCCAAGATTGGTCCTATAATTCACCCCTCCACTTT. This translates into CASGQDWSYNSPLHF.

In this sample, this clonotype is medium-sized. The chain combines TRBV9 with TRBJ2-2; D remains ambiguous. CDR1 and CDR2 from the germline V gene are SGDLS and YYNGEE. CDR3 size: 14 residues. The ends were cut back, 1 base at V and 3 bases at J, with 7 bases in the middle. The CDR3, as DNA: TGTGCCAGCAGCGTATTCGACCACACCGGGGAGCTGTTTTTT. Amino acids: CASSVFDHTGELFF.

This clonotype appeared many times. The chain has TRBV4-1 and TRBJ1-1, with D perhaps matching TRBD1 (5 bases). Germline V gene data show CDR1 as MGHRA and CDR2 as YSYEKL. The CDR3 contains 15 residues. Trimming pared 0 bases from V and 8 bases from J, leaving 16 bases between. The CDR3: CASSQDTGWRGEAFF. CDR3 bases: TGCGCCAGCAGCCAAGATACAGGCTGGCGGGGAGAAGCTTTCTTT.

There are many counts of this clonotype. V gene TRBV6-2 or TRBV6-3 combines with J gene TRBJ1-5; unclear D gene. This CDR3 has 13 residues. Deletions cut 4 bases from V and 6 bases from J, with 10 bases between. Germline V gene sequence: CDR1 MNHEY, CDR2 SVGEGT. The CDR3 DNA reads TGTGCCAGCAGTTGGCTGGCCCGTCAGCCCCAGCATTTT. It specifies CASSWLARQPQHF.

This clonotype occurred many times. V gene TRBV7-9 combines with J gene TRBJ2-2; D assignment may be TRBD1 or TRBD2 (5 bases each). Germline CDR1 reads SEHNR; CDR2 reads FQNEAQ (reference sequence). This CDR3 is built from 13 residues. V was pared by 6 bases and J by 6 bases, with 11 bases between. CDR3 DNA sequence: TGTGCCAGCAGACCCCCGGGGCCCGGGGAGCTGTTTTTT. Protein sequence: CASRPPGPGELFF.

This clonotype is categorized as medium-sized. The V and J genes are TRBV5-1 and TRBJ2-1, with TRBD1 matching 7 bases. This CDR3 is built from 14 residues. J was trimmed by 5 bases and V by 2 bases; bases with no gene match: 4. Looked up from germline, CDR1 is SGHRS and CDR2 is YFSETQ. The CDR3 DNA sequence: TGCGCCAGCAGCTTACAGACAGGGAACAATGAGCAGTTCTTC. It codes for CASSLQTGNNEQFF.

This clonotype was found many times. The V call is TRBV7-2, the J call TRBJ1-5; the D is unclear. Per the germline V gene, CDR1 is SGHTA and CDR2 is FQGNSA. The CDR3 has 12 residues. Deletions cut 5 bases from V and 5 bases from J, with 7 bases between. CDR3 residues: CASSRIDQPQHF. CDR3 nucleotide sequence: TGTGCCAGCAGCCGGATCGATCAGCCCCAGCATTTT. The entire variable domain, with the rest obtained from reference TRBV7-2 and TRBJ1-5, is as follows: GAGVSQSPSNKVTEKGKDVELRCDPISGHTALYWYRQSLGQGLEFLIYFQGNSAPDKSGLPSDRFSAERTGGSVSTLTIQRTQQEDSAVYLCASSRIDQPQHFGDGTRLSIL.

This clonotype was seen at least ten times. The chain has TRBV20-1 and TRBJ1-5, with a tentative D call TRBD1 (5 bases). The CDR3 runs to 15 residues. Germline CDR1 is DFQATT and CDR2 is SNEGSKA (reference sequence). The V gene lost 2 bases and the J gene lost 3 bases, with 14 bases spanning the gap. The CDR3 loop reads CSARQGSAFNQPQHF. The CDR3 DNA is TGCAGTGCTAGACAGGGCTCTGCTTTCAATCAGCCCCAGCATTTT.